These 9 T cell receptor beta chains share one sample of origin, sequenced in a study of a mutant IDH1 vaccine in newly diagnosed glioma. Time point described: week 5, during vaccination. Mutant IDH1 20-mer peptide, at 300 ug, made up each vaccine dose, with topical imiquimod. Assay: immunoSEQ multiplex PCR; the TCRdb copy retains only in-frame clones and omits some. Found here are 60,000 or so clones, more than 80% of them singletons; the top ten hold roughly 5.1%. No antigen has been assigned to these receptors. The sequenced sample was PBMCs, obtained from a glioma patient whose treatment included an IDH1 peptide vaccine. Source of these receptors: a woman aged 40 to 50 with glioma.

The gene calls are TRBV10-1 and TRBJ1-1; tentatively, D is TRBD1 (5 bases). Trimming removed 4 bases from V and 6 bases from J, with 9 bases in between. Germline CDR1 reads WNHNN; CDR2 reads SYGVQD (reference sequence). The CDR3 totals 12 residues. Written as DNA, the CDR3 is TGCGCCAGCAGTGGAAGGGACCCTGAAGCTTTCTTT. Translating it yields CASSGRDPEAFF.

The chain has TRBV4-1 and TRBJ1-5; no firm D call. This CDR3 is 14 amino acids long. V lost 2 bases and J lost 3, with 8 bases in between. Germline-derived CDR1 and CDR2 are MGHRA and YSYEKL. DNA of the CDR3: TGCGCCAGCAGCCAATGGGGTAACAATCAGCCCCAGCATTTT. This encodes CASSQWGNNQPQHF.

The CDR3 DNA reads as TGTGCCAGCAGCTTAATTTGGTCGGATACGCAGTATTTT. This codes for CASSLIWSDTQYF. The chain links TRBV11-2 to TRBJ2-3; D is unresolved. Per germline, CDR1 SGHAT and CDR2 FQNNGV. Trimming stripped 2 bases from V and 6 bases from J, with 9 bases between. This CDR3 spans 13 amino acids.

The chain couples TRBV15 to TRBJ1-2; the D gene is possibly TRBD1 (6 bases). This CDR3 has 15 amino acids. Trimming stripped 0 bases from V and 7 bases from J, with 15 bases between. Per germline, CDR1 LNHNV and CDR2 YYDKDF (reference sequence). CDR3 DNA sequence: TGTGCCACCAGCAGAGATCGGGGAGAAGGGGGTGGCTACACCTTC. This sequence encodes CATSRDRGEGGGYTF.

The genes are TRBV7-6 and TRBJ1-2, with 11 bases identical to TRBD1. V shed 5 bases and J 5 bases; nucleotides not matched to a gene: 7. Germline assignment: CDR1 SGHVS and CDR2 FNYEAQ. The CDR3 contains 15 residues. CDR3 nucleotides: TGTGCCAGCAGCCCGGGACAGGGGGTCGGGTATGGCTACACCTTC. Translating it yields CASSPGQGVGYGYTF. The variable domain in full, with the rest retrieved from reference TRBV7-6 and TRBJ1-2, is GAGVSQSPRYKVTKRGQDVALRCDPISGHVSLYWYRQALGQGPEFLTYFNYEAQQDKSGLPNDRFSAERPEGSISTLTIQRTEQRDSAMYRCASSPGQGVGYGYTFGSGTRLTVV.

CDR3: CASSPTWGGWGSYEQYF. CDR3 sequence (DNA): TGTGCCAGCAGCCCCACGTGGGGGGGTTGGGGCTCCTACGAGCAGTACTTC. The rearrangement joins TRBV7-2 to TRBJ2-7; 7 bases are a match to TRBD2. The V gene's germline CDR1 is SGHTA and CDR2 FQGNSA. J was trimmed by 0 bases and V by 5 bases; bases with no gene match: 13. The CDR3 length is 17 residues.

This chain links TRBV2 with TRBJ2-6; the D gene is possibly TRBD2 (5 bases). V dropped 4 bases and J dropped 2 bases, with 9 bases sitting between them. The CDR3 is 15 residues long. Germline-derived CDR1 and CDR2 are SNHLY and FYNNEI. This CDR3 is CASSAGWAGANVLTF. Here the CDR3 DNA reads TGTGCCAGCAGTGCGGGGTGGGCTGGGGCCAACGTCCTGACTTTC.

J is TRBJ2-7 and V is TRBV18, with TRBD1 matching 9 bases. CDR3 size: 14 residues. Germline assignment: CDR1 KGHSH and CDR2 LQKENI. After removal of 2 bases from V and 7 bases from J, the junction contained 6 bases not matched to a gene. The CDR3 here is CASSPGQGLGEQYF. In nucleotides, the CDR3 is TGTGCCAGCTCACCAGGACAGGGGCTTGGGGAGCAGTACTTC.

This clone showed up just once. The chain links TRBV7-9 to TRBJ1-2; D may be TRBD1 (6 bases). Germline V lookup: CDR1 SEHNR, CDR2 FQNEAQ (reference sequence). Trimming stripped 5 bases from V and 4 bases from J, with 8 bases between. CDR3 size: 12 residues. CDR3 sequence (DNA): TGTGCCAGCAGCGAAGGGGGCTATGGCTACACCTTC. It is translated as CASSEGGYGYTF.